This TCR beta chain was recorded in a study of response to subunit inactivated influenza vaccine. TCRdb ran MiXCR on the RT-PCR reads and lists one entry per CDR3 protein. The data contain roughly 780,000 distinct CDR3 sequences, 18% of them singletons. CDR3 length: 16 residues. V gave up 6 bases and J gave up 3 bases, with 17 bases separating them. The sequencing here drew on PBMCs from blood, taken 5 to 6 days after vaccination. The receptor was isolated from a man aged 50 or older who received an inactivated influenza vaccine. The gene calls are TRBV12-3 or TRBV12-4 and TRBJ2-2, with D perhaps matching TRBD1 (8 bases). This CDR3 reads CASRNTQGGDTGELFF. CDR3 sequence (DNA): TGTGCCAGCAGAAACACACAGGGGGGGGACACCGGGGAGCTGTTTTTT.